The 7 T cell receptor beta chains listed next were all sequenced from one sample in a study of blood T cell repertoires in COVID-19. Some clones are missing from TCRdb's copy, which holds only in-frame ones; the method was immunoSEQ multiplex PCR. The repertoire holds about 340,000 clones, with 80% to 90% as singletons. The sample comprised peripheral blood. Source of these receptors: a man aged 25-45 years with active or convalescent COVID-19.

The V call is TRBV19, the J call TRBJ1-1; D is unclear. This CDR3 is 13 amino acids long. Germline CDR1 is LNHDA and CDR2 is SQIVND (reference sequence). Deletions cut 5 bases from V and 0 bases from J, with 7 bases between. The CDR3 loop reads CASSVLMNTEAFF. CDR3 coding DNA: TGTGCCAGTAGTGTACTAATGAACACTGAAGCTTTCTTT.

The chain recombines TRBV6-5 with TRBJ2-1; unclear D gene. Looked up from germline, CDR1 is MNHEY and CDR2 is SVGAGI. This CDR3 comprises 14 residues. V was cut by 4 bases and J by 5 bases, with 12 bases left in between. The CDR3 loop is CASSSHQGDNEQFF. The CDR3, as DNA: TGTGCCAGCAGTTCCCACCAAGGAGACAATGAGCAGTTCTTC.

V gene TRBV7-2 combines with J gene TRBJ2-2, with a tentative D call TRBD1 (7 bases). The V end lost 1 base, the J end lost 4 bases, and 10 bases lay between the germline ends. Germline-derived CDR1 and CDR2 are SGHTA and FQGNSA. The CDR3 length is 15 residues. Here the CDR3 reads CASSLGQGGTGELFF. The CDR3 coding sequence is TGTGCCAGCAGCTTAGGGCAGGGGGGCACCGGGGAGCTGTTTTTT.

The gene calls are TRBV7-9 and TRBJ1-2; D is perhaps TRBD1 (6 bases). Germline-derived CDR1 and CDR2 are SEHNR and FQNEAQ (reference sequence). V gave up 1 base and J gave up 3 bases, with 12 bases separating them. This CDR3 is built from 15 residues. As DNA, the CDR3 is TGTGCCAGCAGCTTAGGGTCGGGGGGCGACTATGGCTACACCTTC. It encodes CASSLGSGGDYGYTF.

This chain joins TRBV19 and TRBJ2-7; D remains ambiguous. The CDR3 has 14 residues. The V end was cut by 9 bases, the J end by 3 bases, with 18 bases between. The germline V gene has CDR1 LNHDA and CDR2 SQIVND (reference sequence). Written as DNA, the CDR3 is TGTGCCAGAGTTCTGACGACGCGGAGCTACGAGCAGTACTTC. Protein: CARVLTTRSYEQYF. Combining the CDR3 with reference TRBV19 and TRBJ2-7 gives the whole variable domain DGGITQSPKYLFRKEGQNVTLSCEQNLNHDAMYWYRQDPGQGLRLIYYSQIVNDFQKGDIAEGYSVSREKKESFPLTVTSAQKNPTAFYLCARVLTTRSYEQYFGPGTRLTVT.

The rearrangement joins TRBV7-3 to TRBJ2-3; D is possibly TRBD2 (6 bases). V was trimmed by 2 bases and J by 4 bases, leaving 13 bases between them. CDR3 length equals 15 residues. The germline V gene encodes CDR1 SGHTA and CDR2 FQGTGA. CDR3 bases: TGTGCCAGCAGCTTAGGCCGGGAGTACGCAGATACGCAGTATTTT. Protein: CASSLGREYADTQYF. Full variable domain (missing parts from reference TRBV7-3 and TRBJ2-3): GAGVSQTPSNKVTEKGKYVELRCDPISGHTALYWYRQSLGQGPEFLIYFQGTGAADDSGLPNDRFFAVRPEGSVSTLKIQRTERGDSAVYLCASSLGREYADTQYFGPGTRLTVL.

The chain carries TRBV7-8 and TRBJ2-1, with TRBD2 matching 7 bases. The V gene end was trimmed by 5 bases and the J gene end by 7 bases; junction bases not matched to a gene: 11. Germline assignment: CDR1 SGHVS and CDR2 FQNEAQ. CDR3 length equals 15 residues. CDR3 sequence: CASSHFATSRNEQFF. The CDR3 region has the DNA TGTGCCAGCAGCCATTTCGCGACTAGCAGGAATGAGCAGTTCTTC.